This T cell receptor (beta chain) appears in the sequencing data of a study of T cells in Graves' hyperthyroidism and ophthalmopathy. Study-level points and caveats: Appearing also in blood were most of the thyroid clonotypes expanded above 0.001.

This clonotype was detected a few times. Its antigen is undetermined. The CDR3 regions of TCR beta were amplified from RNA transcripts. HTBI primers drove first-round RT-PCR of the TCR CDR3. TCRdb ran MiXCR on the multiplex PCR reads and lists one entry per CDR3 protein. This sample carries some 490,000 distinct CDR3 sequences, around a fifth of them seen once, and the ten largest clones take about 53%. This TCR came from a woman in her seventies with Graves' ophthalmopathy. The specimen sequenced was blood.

The CDR3 loop reads CASSSDYNLYEQYF. CDR3 bases: TGTGCCAGCAGTTCGGACTACAATCTCTACGAGCAGTACTTC. The rearrangement uses TRBV6-5 and TRBJ2-7; possibly TRBD2 for D (6 bases). Trimming pared 4 bases from V and 3 bases from J, leaving 13 bases between. Germline CDR1 reads MNHEY; CDR2 reads SVGAGI. The CDR3 spans 14 residues.